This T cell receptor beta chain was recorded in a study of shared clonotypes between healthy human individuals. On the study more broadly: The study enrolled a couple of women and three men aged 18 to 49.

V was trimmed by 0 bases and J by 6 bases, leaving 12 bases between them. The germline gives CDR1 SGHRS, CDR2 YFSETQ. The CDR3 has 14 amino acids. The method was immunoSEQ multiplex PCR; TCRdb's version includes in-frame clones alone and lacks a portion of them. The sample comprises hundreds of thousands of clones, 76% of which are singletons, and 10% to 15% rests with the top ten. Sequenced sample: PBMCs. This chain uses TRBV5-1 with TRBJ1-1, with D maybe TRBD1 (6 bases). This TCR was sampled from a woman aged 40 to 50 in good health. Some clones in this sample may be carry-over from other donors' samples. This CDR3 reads CASSLGYRESEAFF. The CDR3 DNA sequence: TGCGCCAGCAGCTTGGGGTACAGGGAGTCTGAAGCTTTCTTT.